The next 18 T cell receptor beta chains were all read from a single sample in a study of blood T cell repertoires in COVID-19. Repertoires were generated with immunoSEQ multiplex PCR, while TCRdb's copy carries only in-frame clones and drops some. This repertoire shows 120,000 to 150,000 clones, roughly 86% found once; its top ten account for roughly a tenth. Sequences were obtained from peripheral blood. Receptors originate from a man over 45 with active or convalescent COVID-19.

This rearrangement joins TRBV28 to TRBJ2-1, with 11 nucleotides matching TRBD1. This CDR3 is 15 amino acids long. Trimming cost V 5 bases and J 8 bases; bases outside gene matches: 8. Germline lookup yields CDR1 MDHEN and CDR2 SYDVKM. The CDR3 DNA reads as TGTGCCAGCAGTCGTCCGGGACAGGGGGTATATGAGCAGTTCTTC. This encodes CASSRPGQGVYEQFF.

The chain recombines TRBV11-2 with TRBJ2-7; D is ambiguous. CDR3 size: 14 residues. CDR1 is SGHAT and CDR2 is FQNNGV in the germline V gene. Trimming stripped 1 base from V and 2 bases from J, with 9 bases between. The CDR3 sequence is CASSLVHSTYEQYF. CDR3 in DNA: TGTGCCAGCAGCTTAGTTCACAGCACCTACGAGCAGTACTTC.

This clone showed up just once. The V gene is TRBV5-4, the J gene TRBJ2-3, with D uncertain. Trimming removed 0 bases at V and 5 bases at J, with 13 bases between. The CDR3 runs to 15 residues. Looked up from germline, CDR1 is SGHNT and CDR2 is YYREEE (reference sequence). The CDR3 nucleotides are TGTGCCAGCAGCTTGGTGACTTATTCGGGAGATACGCAGTATTTT. It translates to CASSLVTYSGDTQYF.

The genes are TRBV7-9 and TRBJ1-5; 10 bases fit TRBD1. With V trimmed by 4 bases and J by 6 bases, 6 bases remained unmatched. This CDR3 spans 15 amino acids. The germline gives CDR1 SEHNR, CDR2 FQNEAQ (reference sequence). This chain's CDR3 is CASSSTGTGVQPQHF. The DNA of the CDR3 is TGTGCCAGCAGCTCGACCGGGACAGGGGTTCAGCCCCAGCATTTT.

The gene calls are TRBV4-1 and TRBJ2-7; 8 bases are shared with TRBD1. This CDR3 region has 12 residues. Germline trimming cut 2 bases from V and 7 bases from J; bases unmatched to any gene: 1. Per germline, CDR1 MGHRA and CDR2 YSYEKL. As DNA, the CDR3 is TGCGCCAGCAGCCAAACAGGGGGTGAGCAGTACTTC. This gives the protein CASSQTGGEQYF.

This CDR3 is CASSYRGVYGYTF. CDR3 sequence (DNA): TGTGCCAGCAGTTATCGGGGGGTCTATGGCTACACCTTC. The rearrangement joins TRBV6-2 or TRBV6-3 to TRBJ1-2; D is perhaps TRBD1 (5 bases). V was pared by 3 bases and J by 4 bases, with 9 bases between. Germline values: CDR1 MNHEY, CDR2 SVGEGT. This CDR3 is built from 13 residues.

The chain joins TRBV19 to TRBJ1-5; 7 positions agree with TRBD1. There are 16 residues in the CDR3. Unmatched junction bases numbered 7, after V lost 4 bases and J lost 1 base. Germline V CDR1 and CDR2: LNHDA, SQIVND (reference sequence). The CDR3 spells CASSTRSTGSNQPQHF. As DNA, the CDR3 is TGTGCCAGTAGTACCCGATCGACAGGGAGCAATCAGCCCCAGCATTTT.

A single count supports this clone. The chain joins TRBV6-5 to TRBJ2-2; 12 positions match TRBD2. The CDR3 loop spans 14 amino acids. The V segment lost 5 bases and the J segment 7 bases; nucleotides outside the gene matches: 2. Germline CDR1 MNHEY, CDR2 SVGAGI. DNA for the CDR3: TGTGCCAGCAGTCTAGCGGGAGGGGTCGGGGAGCTGTTTTTT. Its translation: CASSLAGGVGELFF.

This clone has only one observation. This chain uses TRBV5-1 with TRBJ2-7, with 10 bases aligning to TRBD2. J lost 5 bases, V lost 4 bases, and 6 bases had no gene match. The CDR3 length is 14 residues. Looked up from germline, CDR1 is SGHRS and CDR2 is YFSETQ. In DNA form, the CDR3 reads TGCGCCAGCAGCAACCCTAGCGGGAGCAACGAGCAGTACTTC. It is translated as CASSNPSGSNEQYF.

The chain carries TRBV28 and TRBJ2-7, with TRBD2 matching over 13 bases. From germline, CDR1 is MDHEN and CDR2 SYDVKM. V was clipped by 4 bases and J by 2 bases; unmatched bases: 8. The CDR3 consists of 17 residues. The DNA for the CDR3 is TGTGCCAGCAGTTCCAAACTAGCGGGAGGGAACCCCTACGAGCAGTACTTC. Encoded protein: CASSSKLAGGNPYEQYF.

This clone has more than one count but fewer than ten. V is TRBV24-1 and J is TRBJ1-2; 9 bases match TRBD1. V shed 3 bases and J 6 bases; nucleotides not matched to a gene: 4. The CDR3 is 14 amino acids. The V gene's germline CDR1 is KGHDR and CDR2 SFDVKD. The CDR3 DNA sequence: TGTGCCACCAGTGATACAGGGGGCTCCGATGGCTACACCTTC. This translates into CATSDTGGSDGYTF.

The chain uses TRBV24-1 and TRBJ2-7, with D unresolved. Germline V lookup: CDR1 KGHDR, CDR2 SFDVKD. V was pared by 0 bases and J by 6 bases, with 11 bases between. The CDR3 runs 14 residues. The CDR3 DNA reads as TGTGCCACCAGTGATTTGTCCGCCCCTAGCGAGCAGTACTTC. Its translation: CATSDLSAPSEQYF.

The chain joins TRBV3-1 (or the pseudogene TRBV3-2) to TRBJ2-7; 10 bases match TRBD1. With 3 bases clipped from V and 6 bases from J, the junction kept 8 bases outside the gene matches. The CDR3 length is 15 residues. Per the germline V gene, CDR1 is LGHDT and CDR2 is YNNKEL (reference sequence). Here the CDR3 DNA reads TGTGCCAGCAGCCAGGCTGACAGGGGGCCTTTCGAGCAGTACTTC. Residues: CASSQADRGPFEQYF.

This chain links TRBV10-3 with TRBJ2-7; 15 bases match TRBD2. Germline-derived CDR1 and CDR2 are ENHRY and SYGVKD. V was pared by 0 bases and J by 0 bases, with 9 bases of the junction left unmatched. This CDR3 has 20 residues. The CDR3 loop reads CAISESMGTSGRPLSYEQYF. The CDR3 DNA sequence: TGTGCCATCAGTGAGTCGATGGGGACTAGCGGGAGGCCACTCTCCTACGAGCAGTACTTC.

Here the CDR3 reads CASSLSGKQPQHF. CDR3 sequence (DNA): TGTGCCAGCAGCTTATCAGGGAAGCAGCCCCAGCATTTT. The chain is built from TRBV7-2 and TRBJ1-5, with D tentatively TRBD1 (5 bases). The CDR3 is 13 amino acids. Germline-derived CDR1 and CDR2 are SGHTA and FQGNSA. Trimming removed 2 bases from V and 7 bases from J, with 9 bases in between.

This chain links TRBV11-2 with TRBJ2-6; 9 positions match TRBD1. Trimming took 1 base from V and 2 from J; bases not matched to a gene: 3. From germline, CDR1 is SGHAT and CDR2 FQNNGV. CDR3 length: 17 residues. CDR3 coding DNA: TGTGCCAGCAGCTTAGTGGGACAGGGCGCTGGGGCCAACGTCCTGACTTTC. Residues: CASSLVGQGAGANVLTF.

The rearrangement links TRBV6-5 to TRBJ2-1, with D perhaps matching TRBD1 (6 bases). This CDR3 comprises 15 residues. Looked up from germline, CDR1 is MNHEY and CDR2 is SVGAGI. Between the trimmed V and J ends, which lost 2 bases and 2 bases, there was a span of 10 bases. CDR3: CASSYDTGPYNEQFF. As DNA, the CDR3 is TGTGCCAGCAGTTACGACACAGGGCCCTACAATGAGCAGTTCTTC.

The rearrangement links TRBV4-2 to TRBJ2-7, with 11 bases that match TRBD1. V lost 5 bases, J lost 6 bases, and 6 bases stayed unmatched. Germline V gives CDR1 LGHNA, CDR2 YNFKEQ. This CDR3 has 14 residues. The CDR3, as DNA: TGTGCCAGCAGCAATGGACAGGGGGCGTCCGAGCAGTACTTC. This encodes CASSNGQGASEQYF.